One and the same sample provided the 25 T cell receptor beta chains below, sequenced in a study of cytomegalovirus exposure and HLA in healthy donors. The PCR used 60 Vbeta and 13 Jbeta primers. Assay: immunoSEQ multiplex PCR; the TCRdb copy retains only in-frame clones and omits some. The profile covers approximately 130,000 clones, with 60% to 85% appearing a single time and just under 6.5% taken by the ten largest. Sample: PBMCs. Receptors originate from a woman aged 40 to 49 in good health and CMV-seronegative.

As to this clone: A read error may produce the germline difference seen at one junction end. The chain has TRBV7-9 and TRBJ2-5, with TRBD2 matching 7 bases. The CDR3 totals 17 residues. The germline CDR1 and CDR2 sequences are SEHNR and FQNEAQ (reference sequence). CDR3 coding DNA: TGTTCCAGCAGCTCCTTAGCGGGTACCAGCTATCAAGAGACCCAGTACTTC. Translated, it gives CSSSSLAGTSYQETQYF.

This chain connects TRBV6-6 to TRBJ2-1; possibly TRBD2 for D (6 bases). Germline lookup yields CDR1 MNHNY and CDR2 SVGAGI (reference sequence). The CDR3 length is 16 residues. The germline V and J ends were trimmed by 2 bases and 3 bases, with 14 bases remaining between them. CDR3 protein: CASSYTSGLFYNEQFF. Written as DNA, the CDR3 is TGTGCCAGCAGTTACACGAGCGGGCTATTCTACAATGAGCAGTTCTTC.

The chain has TRBV11-2 and TRBJ1-4, with D maybe TRBD1 (5 bases). The V end lost 2 bases, the J end lost 6 bases, and 19 bases lay between the germline ends. The CDR3 runs 17 residues. Germline CDR1 reads SGHAT; CDR2 reads FQNNGV. The CDR3 DNA reads as TGTGCCAGCAGCTTACGGCTATTCGGGGGAGGCGATGAAAAACTGTTTTTT. This translates into CASSLRLFGGGDEKLFF.

To note about this clone: One end of the junction does not line up with germline, which may come from a read error. The chain couples TRBV27 to TRBJ2-4, with 10 bases fitting TRBD2. Germline V CDR1 and CDR2: MNHEY, SMNVEV (reference sequence). The CDR3 has 17 amino acids. The CDR3 loop is CASSLTGSGRIFLLQYF. CDR3 sequence (DNA): TGTGCCAGCAGTTTAACGGGTAGCGGGAGGATATTCCTTCTTCAGTACTTT.

This chain joins TRBV4-2 and TRBJ1-4; 8 bases match TRBD1. The CDR3 has 14 amino acids. Losses at the gene ends were 3 bases for V and 6 bases for J; bases not matched to a gene: 3. In germline, CDR1 is LGHNA, CDR2 YNFKEQ. DNA for the CDR3: TGTGCCAGCAGCCACGGACAGGGAGATGAAAAACTGTTTTTT. Translating it yields CASSHGQGDEKLFF.

DNA of the CDR3: TGCAGTGCTCCTAATACGGGGGGGCAGTACTTC. This gives the protein CSAPNTGGQYF. The chain recombines TRBV20-1 with TRBJ2-7; 7 positions match TRBD2. Germline trimming cut 5 bases from V and 9 bases from J; bases unmatched to any gene: 7. Germline CDR1 is DFQATT and CDR2 is SNEGSKA (reference sequence). The CDR3 has 11 residues.

V and J are TRBV6-6 and TRBJ1-2; D perhaps matches TRBD1 (5 bases). Trimming stripped 6 bases from V and 4 bases from J, with 12 bases between. The CDR3 runs to 13 residues. Germline CDR1 is MNHNY and CDR2 is SVGAGI (reference sequence). CDR3 DNA: TGTGCCAGCAGAGAGGCCAGGGTCTATGGCTACACCTTC. It encodes CASREARVYGYTF.

This chain uses TRBV11-2 with TRBJ1-2; D unclear. CDR1 and CDR2 from the germline V gene are SGHAT and FQNNGV. V lost 5 bases to trimming and J lost 4 bases, with 8 bases between them. This CDR3 spans 12 amino acids. The CDR3 DNA reads TGTGCCAGCAGCCCAAACTTCTATGGCTACACCTTC. Translating gives CASSPNFYGYTF. Full variable domain (missing parts from reference TRBV11-2 and TRBJ1-2): EAGVAQSPRYKIIEKRQSVAFWCNPISGHATLYWYQQILGQGPKLLIQFQNNGVVDDSQLPKDRFSAERLKGVDSTLKIQPAKLEDSAVYLCASSPNFYGYTFGSGTRLTVV.

V usage is TRBV5-4 and J usage is TRBJ2-3; a weak D match, TRBD1 (6 bases). CDR3 length: 16 residues. Trimming stripped 2 bases from V and 2 bases from J, with 15 bases between. CDR1 SGHNT and CDR2 YYREEE come from the germline V gene (reference sequence). CDR3 sequence: CASSLGRTVFTDTQYF. CDR3 in DNA: TGTGCCAGCAGCTTAGGTCGGACAGTTTTCACAGATACGCAGTATTTT.

This chain links TRBV2 with TRBJ1-5, with D possibly TRBD1 on 6 matching bases. The V and J ends lost 6 bases and 9 bases respectively, with 15 bases between them. This CDR3 spans 13 amino acids. Germline CDR1 and CDR2: SNHLY and FYNNEI. The CDR3 DNA is TGTGCCAGCAGACAGGGTTCCGTTGGGCCCCAGCATTTT. This gives the protein CASRQGSVGPQHF.

A word on this clone: One end of the junction varies from germline; a read error may be responsible. The gene calls are TRBV5-1 and TRBJ2-6; a weak D match, TRBD2 (7 bases). The germline V gene has CDR1 SGHRS and CDR2 YFSETQ. The CDR3 totals 14 residues. CDR3 protein: CASSVGGGGNGLTF. The CDR3 DNA is TGCGCCAGCAGCGTAGGGGGGGGTGGCAACGGCCTGACTTTC.

V is TRBV9 and J is TRBJ2-3; D is possibly TRBD1 (5 bases). This CDR3 contains 16 residues. Between the trimmed V and J ends, which lost 0 bases and 2 bases, there was a span of 13 bases. Germline CDR1 reads SGDLS; CDR2 reads YYNGEE. The CDR3 reads CASSVGALGHTDTQYF. The CDR3 DNA follows: TGTGCCAGCAGCGTAGGTGCCCTGGGGCACACAGATACGCAGTATTTT.

This chain joins TRBV5-1 and TRBJ2-7, with 11 bases identical to TRBD1. The germline gives CDR1 SGHRS, CDR2 YFSETQ. There are 15 residues in the CDR3. J gave up 3 bases and V 3 bases, and 5 bases lay outside the gene matches. The CDR3 region has the DNA TGCGCCAGCAGCTGGACCGGGACAGGGGGCTACGAGCAGTACTTC. Its translation: CASSWTGTGGYEQYF.

This chain links TRBV30 with TRBJ2-1; D may be TRBD2 (6 bases). The CDR3 totals 16 residues. V was pared by 0 bases and J by 6 bases, with 18 bases between. The germline V gene encodes CDR1 GTSNPN and CDR2 SVGIG (reference sequence). CDR3 amino acids: CAWSVRGTYPFNEQFF. CDR3 nucleotides: TGTGCCTGGAGTGTACGCGGGACCTACCCCTTCAATGAGCAGTTCTTC. Filled out from reference TRBV30 and TRBJ2-1, the complete variable domain reads SQTIHQWPATLVQPVGSPLSLECTVEGTSNPNLYWYRQAAGRGLQLLFYSVGIGQISSEVPQNLSASRPQDRQFILSSKKLLLSDSGFYLCAWSVRGTYPFNEQFFGPGTRLTVL.

J is TRBJ1-2 and V is TRBV28; possibly TRBD1 for D (5 bases). The V end lost 3 bases, the J end lost 3 bases, and 17 bases lay between the germline ends. This CDR3 has 16 amino acids. CDR1 MDHEN and CDR2 SYDVKM come from the germline V gene. The CDR3 spells CASSFPEGDSYYGYTF. The CDR3 DNA reads as TGTGCCAGCAGTTTTCCCGAAGGGGACTCGTACTATGGCTACACCTTC.

The chain uses TRBV7-2 and TRBJ2-1, with 8 positions matching TRBD2. This CDR3 spans 21 amino acids. J lost 0 bases, V lost 0 bases, and 16 bases had no gene match. CDR1 is SGHTA and CDR2 is FQGNSA in the germline V gene. The CDR3 DNA is TGTGCCAGCAGCTTAGCCCTCCTTGATAGCGGGACGAGCCGCTCCTACAATGAGCAGTTCTTC. Its translation: CASSLALLDSGTSRSYNEQFF.

This clone was seen a handful of times. CDR3 loop: CSVGTLSTDTQYF. In nucleotides, the CDR3 is TGCAGCGTTGGGACACTTAGCACAGATACGCAGTATTTT. The chain couples TRBV29-1 to TRBJ2-3, with D perhaps matching TRBD1 (5 bases). The germline V and J ends were trimmed by 4 bases and 0 bases, with 8 bases remaining between them. The CDR3 spans 13 residues. The germline V gene encodes CDR1 SQVTM and CDR2 ANQGSEA.

CDR3 nucleotides: TGTGCCAGCAGCCCCCGGACAGGGAGGGAGACCCAGTACTTC. Amino acid sequence: CASSPRTGRETQYF. The chain recombines TRBV14 with TRBJ2-5, with 8 bases that match TRBD1. The CDR3 loop spans 14 amino acids. Germline lookup yields CDR1 SGHDN and CDR2 FVKESK. V shed 4 bases, J shed 5 bases, and the junction held 6 bases outside the gene matches. The full variable domain, its missing parts supplied by reference TRBV14 and TRBJ2-5, is EAGVTQFPSHSVIEKGQTVTLRCDPISGHDNLYWYRRVMGKEIKFLLHFVKESKQDESGMPNNRFLAERTGGTYSTLKVQPAELEDSGVYFCASSPRTGRETQYFGPGTRLLVL.

The CDR3 DNA reads TGCGCCAGCAGCTTGTTCCTTAGCGGGGAGAACGACGAGCAGTACTTC. As protein: CASSLFLSGENDEQYF. V gene TRBV5-1 combines with J gene TRBJ2-7, with 8 nucleotides matching TRBD2. Trimming at V came to 1 base and at J to 5 bases, leaving 11 bases not matched to a gene. The CDR3 is 16 amino acids. The germline CDR1 and CDR2 sequences are SGHRS and YFSETQ.

The chain carries TRBV7-9 and TRBJ1-1; unclear D gene. The V gene lost 1 base and the J gene lost 7 bases, with 13 bases spanning the gap. Germline lookup yields CDR1 SEHNR and CDR2 FQNEAQ (reference sequence). There are 14 residues in the CDR3. CDR3 in DNA: TGTGCCAGCAGCTTAGTAGGTCCCCACAGTGAAGCTTTCTTT. This translates into CASSLVGPHSEAFF.

This clone was seen only a few times. V is TRBV4-3 and J is TRBJ1-1; D remains ambiguous. V was pared by 0 bases and J by 11 bases, with 13 bases between. There are 13 residues in the CDR3. Germline V gene data show CDR1 as LGHNA and CDR2 as YSLEER. The CDR3 protein is CASSQDLTTQAFF. The CDR3 DNA reads TGCGCCAGCAGCCAAGATCTGACAACCCAGGCTTTCTTT.

The CDR3 bases are TGTGCCAGCAGTTTCACAGGCGCAACTAATGAAAAACTGTTTTTT. Protein: CASSFTGATNEKLFF. The chain is built from TRBV28 and TRBJ1-4; TRBD1 is a possible D gene (5 bases). Looked up from germline, CDR1 is MDHEN and CDR2 is SYDVKM. V lost 3 bases and J lost 0, with 8 bases in between. The CDR3 totals 15 residues.

This chain links TRBV5-6 with TRBJ1-4, with D unresolved. V was shortened by 5 bases and J by 4 bases, with 15 bases between the two germline ends. The V gene's germline CDR1 is SGHDT and CDR2 YYEEEE. This CDR3 has 15 amino acids. The CDR3 DNA reads TGTGCCAGCAGTCGTACGGGGAGAATTAATGAAAAACTGTTTTTT. It translates to CASSRTGRINEKLFF. Full variable domain (remainder filled in from reference TRBV5-6 and TRBJ1-4): DAGVTQSPTHLIKTRGQQVTLRCSPKSGHDTVSWYQQALGQGPQFIFQYYEEEERQRGNFPDRFSGHQFPNYSSELNVNALLLGDSALYLCASSRTGRINEKLFFGSGTQLSVL.

V and J are TRBV5-1 and TRBJ1-1, with a tentative D call TRBD1 (5 bases). The CDR3 has 12 amino acids. With 7 bases removed from V and 6 bases from J, the gap between germline ends came to 13 bases. Germline CDR1 and CDR2: SGHRS and YFSETQ. The CDR3 nucleotides read TGCGCCAGCCAAGCTCCGGGGGCTGAAGCTTTCTTT. Amino acid sequence: CASQAPGAEAFF.

The chain couples TRBV5-4 to TRBJ1-1; no definite D call. This CDR3 has 12 residues. Germline V CDR1 and CDR2: SGHNT, YYREEE (reference sequence). Trimming shortened V by 3 bases and J by 10 bases, and 13 bases separated the two germline ends. CDR3 protein: CASSSREGVAFF. The CDR3 DNA follows: TGTGCCAGCAGCTCCCGGGAGGGCGTAGCTTTCTTT.